Presented here are 24 T cell receptor beta chains from one specimen sequenced in a study of blood T cell repertoires in COVID-19. Profiling relied on immunoSEQ multiplex PCR, and the TCRdb table lists in-frame clones only, not all of them. The sample records about 180,000 clones, 70% to 90% being singletons. The specimen was peripheral blood. These receptors were obtained from a man aged 50 to 60 with active or convalescent COVID-19.

This clone turned up a few times. The gene calls are TRBV11-3 and TRBJ2-7, with 9 bases matching TRBD2. The CDR3 spans 14 residues. Germline values: CDR1 SGHNT, CDR2 YENEEA. The V gene end was trimmed by 0 bases and the J gene end by 6 bases; junction bases not matched to a gene: 3. The CDR3 region has the DNA TGTGCCAGCAGCTTAGAGGGACTAGCAGGCGAGCAGTACTTC. Translating gives CASSLEGLAGEQYF.

The chain uses TRBV30 and TRBJ2-5; perhaps TRBD1 as D (5 bases). Trimming left V 2 bases short and J 4 bases short, with 17 bases between. The V gene's germline CDR1 is GTSNPN and CDR2 SVGIG (reference sequence). This CDR3 is built from 15 residues. CDR3 sequence reads: CAWSIGARGRETQYF. DNA for the CDR3: TGTGCCTGGAGTATTGGGGCTAGGGGTAGAGAGACCCAGTACTTC.

This chain connects TRBV3-1 (or the pseudogene TRBV3-2) to TRBJ2-1, with 8 bases that match TRBD1. CDR3 length: 14 amino acids. Trimming removed 6 bases from V and 7 bases from J; junction bases left unmatched: 8. Looked up from germline, CDR1 is LGHDT and CDR2 is YNNKEL (reference sequence). CDR3 amino acids: CASSNRGQVNEQFF. CDR3 sequence (DNA): TGTGCCAGCAGTAATAGGGGACAGGTAAATGAGCAGTTCTTC.

The chain has TRBV6-2 or TRBV6-3 and TRBJ1-5; D perhaps matches TRBD1 (5 bases). The length of the CDR3 is 17 residues. Germline CDR1 and CDR2: MNHEY and SVGEGT. V was trimmed by 0 bases and J by 0 bases, leaving 12 bases between them. For the CDR3, the DNA is TGTGCCAGCAGTTACTCGCAGGGTGGATATAGCAATCAGCCCCAGCATTTT. Protein sequence: CASSYSQGGYSNQPQHF.

V usage is TRBV10-3 and J usage is TRBJ1-6, with D maybe TRBD1 (6 bases). The CDR3 is 14 amino acids. The germline V gene has CDR1 ENHRY and CDR2 SYGVKD. Trimming took 3 bases from V and 7 from J, leaving 10 bases between them. This CDR3 is CAISDPDRNSPLHF. As DNA, the CDR3 is TGTGCCATCAGTGACCCCGACAGGAATTCACCCCTCCACTTT.

This clone was seen a single time. This sequence joins TRBV16 and TRBJ1-6, with 7 bases identical to TRBD1. Germline CDR1 and CDR2: KGHSY and FQNENV. This CDR3 spans 15 amino acids. Losses at the gene ends were 0 bases for V and 8 bases for J; bases not matched to a gene: 4. DNA for the CDR3: TGTGCCAGCAGCCAATCGACAGGGAGAGATTCACCCCTCCACTTT. It codes for CASSQSTGRDSPLHF.

The chain links TRBV4-2 to TRBJ2-1, with 8 nucleotides matching TRBD2. Trimming at V came to 3 bases and at J to 5 bases, leaving 6 bases not matched to a gene. The CDR3 extends over 15 amino acids. CDR1 is LGHNA and CDR2 is YNFKEQ in the germline V gene. This CDR3 is CASSHNSGEHNEQFF. The CDR3 nucleotides are TGTGCCAGCAGCCACAATAGCGGGGAACACAATGAGCAGTTCTTC.

This chain connects TRBV3-1 (or the pseudogene TRBV3-2) to TRBJ2-7; D is undetermined. The V gene's germline CDR1 is LGHDT and CDR2 YNNKEL (reference sequence). There are 14 residues in the CDR3. V lost 4 bases and J 5 bases, leaving 15 bases between the germline ends. CDR3 bases: TGTGCCAGCAGCCTTCTCCCCCCCCCGGACGAGCAGTACTTC. Translated, it gives CASSLLPPPDEQYF.

The chain links TRBV28 to TRBJ2-2, with 8 bases matching TRBD1. Germline V CDR1 and CDR2: MDHEN, SYDVKM. The CDR3 extends over 16 amino acids. Germline trimming cut 2 bases from V and 5 bases from J; bases unmatched to any gene: 7. The CDR3 DNA sequence: TGTGCCAGCAGTTTACTGCAGGGGGCGCTTACCGGGGAGCTGTTTTTT. Amino acids: CASSLLQGALTGELFF.

The genes are TRBV3-1 (or the pseudogene TRBV3-2) and TRBJ2-3; TRBD1 matches 9 bases. From germline, CDR1 is LGHDT and CDR2 YNNKEL (reference sequence). Trimming removed 2 bases from V and 1 base from J; junction bases left unmatched: 4. The CDR3 length is 16 residues. CDR3 DNA: TGTGCCAGCAGCCAACATTGGACAGGGGGCACAGATACGCAGTATTTT. This sequence encodes CASSQHWTGGTDTQYF.

The chain employs TRBV7-3 and TRBJ2-2, with D possibly being TRBD2 (6 bases). Germline loops: CDR1 SGHTA, CDR2 FQGTGA. The V end lost 1 base, the J end lost 0 bases, and 15 bases lay between the germline ends. This CDR3 comprises 18 residues. Here the CDR3 DNA reads TGTGCCAGCAGCTTAAGGAGCGGGTTAGCTTCGAACACCGGGGAGCTGTTTTTT. Translation gives CASSLRSGLASNTGELFF.

CDR3 sequence: CASSRDRGRGTEAFF. The CDR3, as DNA: TGTGCCAGCAGCCGGGACAGGGGAAGAGGCACTGAAGCTTTCTTT. The rearrangement uses TRBV6-2 or TRBV6-3 and TRBJ1-1; 10 bases align to TRBD1. V dropped 6 bases and J dropped 4; count of bases not matched to a gene: 8. CDR1 MNHEY and CDR2 SVGEGT come from the germline V gene. The CDR3 is 15 amino acids.

The V and J genes are TRBV4-3 and TRBJ1-4; 9 bases fit TRBD1. Germline assignment: CDR1 LGHNA and CDR2 YSLEER. The V segment lost 4 bases and the J segment 8 bases; nucleotides outside the gene matches: 5. This CDR3 has 14 residues. CDR3 loop: CASSPGTGNEKLFF. CDR3 sequence (DNA): TGCGCCAGCAGCCCCGGGACAGGGAACGAAAAACTGTTTTTT.

The J gene is TRBJ2-7, the V gene TRBV5-1; the match to TRBD1 covers 8 bases. Germline V gene data show CDR1 as SGHRS and CDR2 as YFSETQ. The CDR3 length is 13 residues. V lost 6 bases and J lost 4; bases outside the gene matches: 6. The CDR3 nucleotides are TGCGCCAGCACCGGGACAGGCCGTTACGAGCAGTACTTC. Translated, it gives CASTGTGRYEQYF. Looking up the rest from reference TRBV5-1 and TRBJ2-7 gives the full variable domain: KAGVTQTPRYLIKTRGQQVTLSCSPISGHRSVSWYQQTPGQGLQFLFEYFSETQRNKGNFPGRFSGRQFSNSRSEMNVSTLELGDSALYLCASTGTGRYEQYFGPGTRLTVT.

Concerning this clone: At one boundary the junction diverges from the germline segment, which might be a read error. This rearrangement joins TRBV7-3 to TRBJ1-1; D uncertain. CDR1 is SGHTA, CDR2 FQGTGA, per germline. The CDR3 has 15 amino acids. The CDR3 here is CASSLIRAQNAEAFF. The CDR3 nucleotides read TGTGCCAGCAGCTTAATCCGTGCCCAGAACGCTGAAGCTTTCTTT. Filled out from reference TRBV7-3 and TRBJ1-1, the complete variable domain reads GAGVSQTPSNKVTEKGKYVELRCDPISGHTALYWYRQSLGQGPEFLIYFQGTGAADDSGLPNDRFFAVRPEGSVSTLKIQRTERGDSAVYLCASSLIRAQNAEAFFGQGTRLTVV.

The chain has TRBV21-1 and TRBJ2-3; TRBD2, the D gene given by the table, was not confirmed from the DNA. TRBV21-1 represents a pseudogene. This CDR3 is 15 amino acids long. In nucleotides, the CDR3 is TGTGCCACCCCTAGTGACTCCCATAGCACAGATACGCAGTATTTT. Amino acids: CATPSDSHSTDTQYF.

This clone was picked up many times. The chain employs TRBV6-2 or TRBV6-3 and TRBJ1-6; possibly TRBD1 for D (6 bases). Germline CDR1 and CDR2: MNHEY and SVGEGT. V lost 5 bases to trimming and J lost 7 bases, with 9 bases between them. The CDR3 is 13 residues long. CDR3 loop: CASSRQENSPLHF. CDR3 coding DNA: TGTGCCAGCAGTCGACAGGAAAATTCACCCCTCCACTTT.

This chain links TRBV4-3 with TRBJ2-4; maybe TRBD1 (6 bases). Trimming removed 8 bases from V and 1 base from J, with 24 bases in between. In germline, CDR1 is LGHNA, CDR2 YSLEER. There are 18 residues in the CDR3. CDR3 amino acids: CASPSPPLNRAAKNIQYF. In nucleotides, the CDR3 is TGCGCCAGCCCCTCCCCCCCACTTAACAGGGCCGCCAAAAACATTCAGTACTTC.

V and J are TRBV19 and TRBJ1-4; D may be TRBD1 (6 bases). V was shortened by 7 bases and J by 0 bases, with 18 bases between the two germline ends. This CDR3 comprises 17 residues. Looked up from germline, CDR1 is LNHDA and CDR2 is SQIVND (reference sequence). The CDR3 DNA reads TGTGCCAGTACTCGTTGGGGGACATCTCCAACTAATGAAAAACTGTTTTTT. Protein: CASTRWGTSPTNEKLFF.

The chain couples TRBV7-2 to TRBJ2-7, with 8 bases that match TRBD2. CDR3 size: 14 residues. The germline V gene has CDR1 SGHTA and CDR2 FQGNSA. The V and J ends lost 3 bases and 3 bases, in that order; junction bases with no gene match: 4. In DNA form, the CDR3 reads TGTGCCAGCAGCTTCAAGCGGGGGAGCTACGAGCAGTACTTC. Translated, it gives CASSFKRGSYEQYF.

This chain connects TRBV25-1 to TRBJ1-5; 7 nucleotides match TRBD1. The trim removed 3 bases at V and 3 bases at J, leaving 2 bases unmatched. The germline CDR1 and CDR2 sequences are MGHDK and SYGVNS. There are 14 residues in the CDR3. The CDR3 DNA reads as TGTGCCAGCAGTGAGACAGGGACCAATCAGCCCCAGCATTTT. It is translated as CASSETGTNQPQHF. The whole variable domain, filled in from reference TRBV25-1 and TRBJ1-5, reads EADIYQTPRYLVIGTGKKITLECSQTMGHDKMYWYQQDPGMELHLIHYSYGVNSTEKGDLSSESTVSRIRTEHFPLTLESARPSHTSQYLCASSETGTNQPQHFGDGTRLSIL.

The genes are TRBV20-1 and TRBJ2-5; TRBD1 matches at 7 bases. V shed 7 bases, J shed 5 bases, and the junction held 4 bases outside the gene matches. Per germline, CDR1 DFQATT and CDR2 SNEGSKA (reference sequence). The CDR3 contains 11 residues. CDR3 DNA sequence: TGCAGTGTCGGGACAGATGAGACCCAGTACTTC. This translates into CSVGTDETQYF.

The chain is built from TRBV2 and TRBJ1-2, with 9 bases that match TRBD1. Trimming removed 4 bases from V and 6 bases from J; junction bases left unmatched: 3. There are 13 residues in the CDR3. Germline lookup yields CDR1 SNHLY and CDR2 FYNNEI. The CDR3 DNA reads TGTGCCAGCAGTGGGACAGGGGAGGATGGCTACACCTTC. This translates into CASSGTGEDGYTF.

The chain carries TRBV9 and TRBJ1-2; unclear D gene. Germline V gene sequence: CDR1 SGDLS, CDR2 YYNGEE. V gave up 0 bases and J gave up 3 bases, with 12 bases separating them. The CDR3 extends over 15 amino acids. CDR3 region: CASSVGTADHYGYTF. In DNA, the CDR3 is TGTGCCAGCAGCGTAGGAACAGCAGACCACTATGGCTACACCTTC.